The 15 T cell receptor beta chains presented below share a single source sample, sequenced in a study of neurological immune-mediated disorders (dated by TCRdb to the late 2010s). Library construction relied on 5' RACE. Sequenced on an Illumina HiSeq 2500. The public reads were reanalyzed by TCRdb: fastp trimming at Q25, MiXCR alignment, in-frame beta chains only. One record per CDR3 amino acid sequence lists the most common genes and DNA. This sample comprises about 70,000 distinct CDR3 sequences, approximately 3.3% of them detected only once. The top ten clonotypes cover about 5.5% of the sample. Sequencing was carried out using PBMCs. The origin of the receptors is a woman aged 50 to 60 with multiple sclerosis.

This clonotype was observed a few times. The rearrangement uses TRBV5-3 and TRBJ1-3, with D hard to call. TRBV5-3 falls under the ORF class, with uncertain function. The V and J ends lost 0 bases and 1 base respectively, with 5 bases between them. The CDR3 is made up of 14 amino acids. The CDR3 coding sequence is TGTGCCAGAAGCTTGGCCGGATCTGGAAACACCATATATTTT. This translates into CARSLAGSGNTIYF.

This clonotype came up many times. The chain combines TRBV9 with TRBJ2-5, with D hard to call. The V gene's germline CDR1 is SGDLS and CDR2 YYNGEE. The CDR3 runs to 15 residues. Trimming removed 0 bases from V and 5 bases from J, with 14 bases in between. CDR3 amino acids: CASSVVHGPRETQYF. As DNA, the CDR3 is TGTGCCAGCAGCGTAGTCCACGGACCAAGGGAGACCCAGTACTTC.

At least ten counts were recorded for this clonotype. CDR3 bases: TGCAGTGCCCAGGGAGGGGGGCGTGACGAGCAGTACTTC. As protein: CSAQGGGRDEQYF. The rearrangement links TRBV20-1 to TRBJ2-7; tentatively, D is TRBD2 (7 bases). Trimming shortened V by 6 bases and J by 5 bases, and 17 bases separated the two germline ends. The length of the CDR3 is 13 residues. The germline V gene encodes CDR1 DFQATT and CDR2 SNEGSKA (reference sequence).

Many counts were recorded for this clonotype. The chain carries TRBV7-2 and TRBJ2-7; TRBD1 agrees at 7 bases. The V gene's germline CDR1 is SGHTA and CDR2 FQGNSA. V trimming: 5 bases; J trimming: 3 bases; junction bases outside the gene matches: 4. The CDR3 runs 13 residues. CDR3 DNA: TGTGCCAGCAGCATACAGGGGAACTACGAGCAGTACGTC. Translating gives CASSIQGNYEQYV.

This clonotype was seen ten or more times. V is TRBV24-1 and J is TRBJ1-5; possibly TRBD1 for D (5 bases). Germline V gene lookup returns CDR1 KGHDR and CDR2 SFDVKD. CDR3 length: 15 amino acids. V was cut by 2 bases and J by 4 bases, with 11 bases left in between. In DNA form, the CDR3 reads TGTGCCACCAGTGATTCGGGGGACCTTAATCAGCCCCAGCATTTT. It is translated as CATSDSGDLNQPQHF.

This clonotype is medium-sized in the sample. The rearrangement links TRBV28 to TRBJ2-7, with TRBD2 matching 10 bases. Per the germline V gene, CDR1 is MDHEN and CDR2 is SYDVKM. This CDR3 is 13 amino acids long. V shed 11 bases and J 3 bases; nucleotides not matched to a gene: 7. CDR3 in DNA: TGTGCCGGTTCTAGCGGGAGAAGCTACGAGCAGTACTTC. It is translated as CAGSSGRSYEQYF.

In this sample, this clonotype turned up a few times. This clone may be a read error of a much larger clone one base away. This CDR3 reads CAISESPGANSPLNF. The CDR3 DNA follows: TGTGCCATCAGTGAGTCACCAGGGGCGAATTCACCCCTCAACTTT. The chain combines TRBV10-3 with TRBJ1-6; perhaps TRBD1 as D (6 bases). Germline CDR1 is ENHRY and CDR2 is SYGVKD. CDR3 length: 15 amino acids.

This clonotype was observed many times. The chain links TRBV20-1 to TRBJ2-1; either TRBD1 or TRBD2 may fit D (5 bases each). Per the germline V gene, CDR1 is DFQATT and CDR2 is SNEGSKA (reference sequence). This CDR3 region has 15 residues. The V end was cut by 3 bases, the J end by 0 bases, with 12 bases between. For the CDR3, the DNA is TGCAGTGCTAGCCCTTGGGGGAGCTCCTACAATGAGCAGTTCTTC. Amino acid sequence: CSASPWGSSYNEQFF.

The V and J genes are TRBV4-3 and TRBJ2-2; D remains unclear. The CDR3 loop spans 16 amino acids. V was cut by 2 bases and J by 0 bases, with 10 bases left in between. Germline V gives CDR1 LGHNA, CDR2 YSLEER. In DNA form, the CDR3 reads TGCGCCAGCAGCCAACAGCCTCAGGCGAACACCGGGGAGCTGTTTTTT. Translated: CASSQQPQANTGELFF.

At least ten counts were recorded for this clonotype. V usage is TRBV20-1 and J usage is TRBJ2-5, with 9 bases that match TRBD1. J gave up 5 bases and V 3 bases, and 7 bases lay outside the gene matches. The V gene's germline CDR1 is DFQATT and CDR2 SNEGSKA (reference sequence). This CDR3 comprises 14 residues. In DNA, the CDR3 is TGCAGTGCTAGTGCGGGACAGGGAACGGAGACCCAGTACTTC. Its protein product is CSASAGQGTETQYF.

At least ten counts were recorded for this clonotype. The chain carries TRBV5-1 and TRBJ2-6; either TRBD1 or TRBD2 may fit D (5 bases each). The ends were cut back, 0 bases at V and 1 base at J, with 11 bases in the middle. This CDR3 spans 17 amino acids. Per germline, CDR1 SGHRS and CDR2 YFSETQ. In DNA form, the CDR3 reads TGCGCCAGCAGCTTGGCAGGGACCGGATCTGGGGCCAACGTCCTGACTTTC. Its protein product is CASSLAGTGSGANVLTF.

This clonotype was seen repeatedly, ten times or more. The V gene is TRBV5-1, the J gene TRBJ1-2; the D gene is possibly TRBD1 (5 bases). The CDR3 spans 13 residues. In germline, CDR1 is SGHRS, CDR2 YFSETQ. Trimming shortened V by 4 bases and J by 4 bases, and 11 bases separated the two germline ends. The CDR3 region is CASSRDWIYGYTF. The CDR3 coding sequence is TGCGCCAGCAGCAGGGACTGGATCTATGGCTACACCTTC.

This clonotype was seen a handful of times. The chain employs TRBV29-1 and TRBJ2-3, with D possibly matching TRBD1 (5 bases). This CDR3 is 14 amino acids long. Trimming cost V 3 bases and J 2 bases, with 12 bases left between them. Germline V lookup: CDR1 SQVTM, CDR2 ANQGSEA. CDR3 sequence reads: CSVEPGLFTDTQYF. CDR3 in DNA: TGCAGCGTTGAGCCAGGGCTCTTCACAGATACGCAGTATTTT.

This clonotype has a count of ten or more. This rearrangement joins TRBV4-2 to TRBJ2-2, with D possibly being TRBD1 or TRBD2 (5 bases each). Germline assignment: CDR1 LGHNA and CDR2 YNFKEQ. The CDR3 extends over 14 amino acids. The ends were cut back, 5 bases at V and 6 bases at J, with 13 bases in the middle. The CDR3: CASSMGEGSGELFF. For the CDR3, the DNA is TGTGCCAGCAGCATGGGGGAAGGTTCCGGGGAGCTGTTTTTT.

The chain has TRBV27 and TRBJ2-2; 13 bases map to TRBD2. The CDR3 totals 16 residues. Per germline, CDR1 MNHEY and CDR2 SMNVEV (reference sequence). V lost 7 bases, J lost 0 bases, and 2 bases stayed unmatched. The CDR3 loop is CASKGLAGSNTGELFF. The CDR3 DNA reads TGTGCCAGCAAGGGACTAGCGGGGTCGAACACCGGGGAGCTGTTTTTT.